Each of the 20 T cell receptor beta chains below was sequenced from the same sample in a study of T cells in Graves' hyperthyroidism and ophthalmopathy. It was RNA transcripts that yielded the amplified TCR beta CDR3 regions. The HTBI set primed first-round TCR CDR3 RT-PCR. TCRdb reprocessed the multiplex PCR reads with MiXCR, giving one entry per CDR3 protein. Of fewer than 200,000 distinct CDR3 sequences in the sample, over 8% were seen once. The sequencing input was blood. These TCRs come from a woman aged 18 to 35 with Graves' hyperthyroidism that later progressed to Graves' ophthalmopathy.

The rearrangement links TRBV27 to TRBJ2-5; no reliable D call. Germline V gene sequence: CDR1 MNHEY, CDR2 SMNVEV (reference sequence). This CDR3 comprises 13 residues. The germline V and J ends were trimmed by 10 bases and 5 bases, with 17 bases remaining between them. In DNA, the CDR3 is TGTGCCACCCGGGCCTCGGTTGCGGAGACCCAGTACTTC. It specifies CATRASVAETQYF.

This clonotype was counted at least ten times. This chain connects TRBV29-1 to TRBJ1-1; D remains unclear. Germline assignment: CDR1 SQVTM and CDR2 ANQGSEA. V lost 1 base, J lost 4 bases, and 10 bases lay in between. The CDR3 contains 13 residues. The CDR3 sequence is CSVEGGFGTEAFF. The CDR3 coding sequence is TGCAGCGTTGAAGGGGGTTTTGGCACTGAAGCTTTCTTT.

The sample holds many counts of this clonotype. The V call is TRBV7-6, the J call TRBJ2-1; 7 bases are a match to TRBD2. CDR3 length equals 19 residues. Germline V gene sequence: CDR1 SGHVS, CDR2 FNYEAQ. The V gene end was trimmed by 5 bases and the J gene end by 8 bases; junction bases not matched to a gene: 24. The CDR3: CASSPTMLAAGATGDEQFF. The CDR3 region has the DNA TGTGCCAGCAGCCCCACTATGCTGGCTGCGGGAGCCACCGGGGATGAGCAGTTCTTC.

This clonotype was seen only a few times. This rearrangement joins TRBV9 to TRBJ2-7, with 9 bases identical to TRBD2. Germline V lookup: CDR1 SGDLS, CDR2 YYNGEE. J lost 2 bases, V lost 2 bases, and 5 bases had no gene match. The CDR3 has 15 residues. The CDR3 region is CASSVGGGAPYEQYF. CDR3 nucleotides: TGTGCCAGCAGCGTTGGCGGGGGGGCACCCTACGAGCAGTACTTC.

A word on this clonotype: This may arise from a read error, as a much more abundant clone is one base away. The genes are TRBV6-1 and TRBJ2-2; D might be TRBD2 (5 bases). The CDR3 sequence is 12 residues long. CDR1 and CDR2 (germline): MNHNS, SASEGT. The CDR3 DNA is TGTGCCATTAGAGGAAACACCGGGGAGCTGCTTTTT. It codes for CAIRGNTGELLF.

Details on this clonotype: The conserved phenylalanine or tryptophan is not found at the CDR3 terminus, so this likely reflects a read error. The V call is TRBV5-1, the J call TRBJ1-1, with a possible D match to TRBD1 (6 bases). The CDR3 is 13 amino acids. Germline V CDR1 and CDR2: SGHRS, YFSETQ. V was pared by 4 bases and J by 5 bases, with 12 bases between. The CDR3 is CASSAYRETEAFS. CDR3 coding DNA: TGCGCCAGCAGCGCATACAGGGAGACTGAAGCTTTCTCT.

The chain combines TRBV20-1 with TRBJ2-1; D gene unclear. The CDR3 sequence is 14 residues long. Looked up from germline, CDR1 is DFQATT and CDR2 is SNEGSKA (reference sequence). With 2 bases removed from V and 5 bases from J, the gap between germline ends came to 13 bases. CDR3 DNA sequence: TGCAGTGCTAGATTCCGCGCCGCTAACAATGAGCAGTTCTTC. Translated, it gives CSARFRAANNEQFF.

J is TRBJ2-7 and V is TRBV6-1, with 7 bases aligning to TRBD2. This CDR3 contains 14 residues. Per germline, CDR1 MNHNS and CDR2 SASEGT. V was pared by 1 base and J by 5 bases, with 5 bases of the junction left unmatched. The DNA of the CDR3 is TGTGCCAGCAGTGAAGTGGGGGGAGGGGACGAGCAGTACTTC. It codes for CASSEVGGGDEQYF.

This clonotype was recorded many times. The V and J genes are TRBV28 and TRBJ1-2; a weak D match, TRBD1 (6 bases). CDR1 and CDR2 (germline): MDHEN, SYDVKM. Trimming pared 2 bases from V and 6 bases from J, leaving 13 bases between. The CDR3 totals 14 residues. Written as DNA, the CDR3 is TGTGCCAGCAGTTTACAGGGGCGTTGGGATGGCTACACCTTC. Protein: CASSLQGRWDGYTF.

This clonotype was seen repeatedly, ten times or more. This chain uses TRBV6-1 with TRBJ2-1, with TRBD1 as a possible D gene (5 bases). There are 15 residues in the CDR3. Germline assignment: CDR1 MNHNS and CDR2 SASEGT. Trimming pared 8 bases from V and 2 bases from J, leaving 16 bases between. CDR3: CASGRGSTAYNEQFF. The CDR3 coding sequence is TGTGCCAGCGGTAGGGGTTCAACGGCCTACAATGAGCAGTTCTTC.

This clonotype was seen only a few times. The CDR3 reads CATSEPRGQSTDTQYF. CDR3 bases: TGTGCCACCAGTGAGCCCAGGGGGCAGAGCACAGATACGCAGTATTTT. V gene TRBV24-1 combines with J gene TRBJ2-3; 8 nucleotides line up with TRBD1. Per the germline V gene, CDR1 is KGHDR and CDR2 is SFDVKD. V trimming: 4 bases; J trimming: 0 bases; junction bases outside the gene matches: 5. CDR3 length: 16 amino acids.

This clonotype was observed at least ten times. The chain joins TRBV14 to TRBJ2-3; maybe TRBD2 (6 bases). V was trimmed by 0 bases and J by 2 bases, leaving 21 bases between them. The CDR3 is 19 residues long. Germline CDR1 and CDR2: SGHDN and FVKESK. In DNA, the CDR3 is TGTGCCAGCAGCCAAGAGTATTTCTCGGGACTCTTTGACACAGATACGCAGTATTTT. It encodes CASSQEYFSGLFDTDTQYF.

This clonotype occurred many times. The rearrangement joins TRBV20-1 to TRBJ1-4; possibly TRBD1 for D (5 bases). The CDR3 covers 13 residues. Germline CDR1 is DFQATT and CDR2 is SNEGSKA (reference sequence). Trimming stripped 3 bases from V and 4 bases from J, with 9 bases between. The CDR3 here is CSASAGVNEKLFF. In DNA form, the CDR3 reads TGCAGTGCTAGTGCGGGGGTTAATGAAAAACTGTTTTTT.

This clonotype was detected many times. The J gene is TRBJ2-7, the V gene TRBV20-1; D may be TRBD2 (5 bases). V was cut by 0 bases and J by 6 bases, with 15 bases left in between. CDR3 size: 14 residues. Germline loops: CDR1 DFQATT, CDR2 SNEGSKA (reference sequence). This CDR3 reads CSARDLRVGGEQYF. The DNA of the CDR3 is TGCAGTGCTAGAGATTTGCGGGTAGGTGGCGAGCAGTACTTC.

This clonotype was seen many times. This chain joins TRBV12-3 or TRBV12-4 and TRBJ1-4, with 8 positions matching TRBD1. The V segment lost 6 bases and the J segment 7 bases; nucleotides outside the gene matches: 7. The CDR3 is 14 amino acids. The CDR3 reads CASREQGVVEKLFF. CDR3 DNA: TGTGCCAGCAGGGAACAGGGGGTAGTTGAAAAACTGTTTTTT.

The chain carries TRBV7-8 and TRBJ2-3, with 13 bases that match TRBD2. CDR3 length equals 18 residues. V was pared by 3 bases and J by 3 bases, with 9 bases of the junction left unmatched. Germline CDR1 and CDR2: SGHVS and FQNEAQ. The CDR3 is CASSLELGLAGPTDTQYF. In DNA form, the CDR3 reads TGTGCCAGCAGCTTGGAGTTGGGACTAGCGGGACCAACAGATACGCAGTATTTT. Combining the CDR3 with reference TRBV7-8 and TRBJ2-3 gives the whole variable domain GAGVSQSPRYKVAKRGQDVALRCDPISGHVSLFWYQQALGQGPEFLTYFQNEAQLDKSGLPSDRFFAERPEGSVSTLKIQRTQQEDSAVYLCASSLELGLAGPTDTQYFGPGTRLTVL.

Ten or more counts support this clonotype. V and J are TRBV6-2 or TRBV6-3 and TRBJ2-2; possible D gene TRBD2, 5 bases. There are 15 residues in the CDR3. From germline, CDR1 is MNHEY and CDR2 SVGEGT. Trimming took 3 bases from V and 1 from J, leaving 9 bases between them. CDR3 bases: TGTGCCAGCAGTTATCGGGCGGGGAACACCGGGGAGCTGTTTTTT. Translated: CASSYRAGNTGELFF.

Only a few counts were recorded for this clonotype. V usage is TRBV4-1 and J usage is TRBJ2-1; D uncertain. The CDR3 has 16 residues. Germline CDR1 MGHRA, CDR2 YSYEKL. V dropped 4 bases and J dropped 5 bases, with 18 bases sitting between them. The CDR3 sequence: CASSPQLVRDDNEQFF. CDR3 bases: TGCGCCAGCAGCCCACAACTGGTGCGTGACGACAATGAGCAGTTCTTC.

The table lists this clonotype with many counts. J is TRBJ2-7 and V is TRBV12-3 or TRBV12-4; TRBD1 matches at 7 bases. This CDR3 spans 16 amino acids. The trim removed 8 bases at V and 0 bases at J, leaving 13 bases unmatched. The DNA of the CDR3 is TGTGCCAGCCAAGATAACCGGGACAGATTCTCCTACGAGCAGTACTTC. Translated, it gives CASQDNRDRFSYEQYF.

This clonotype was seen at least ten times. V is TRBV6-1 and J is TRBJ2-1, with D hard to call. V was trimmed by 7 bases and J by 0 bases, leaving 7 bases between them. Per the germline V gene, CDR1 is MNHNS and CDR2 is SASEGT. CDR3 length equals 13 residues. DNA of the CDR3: TGTGCCAGCACCAGTAACTCCTACAATGAGCAGTTCTTC. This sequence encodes CASTSNSYNEQFF.